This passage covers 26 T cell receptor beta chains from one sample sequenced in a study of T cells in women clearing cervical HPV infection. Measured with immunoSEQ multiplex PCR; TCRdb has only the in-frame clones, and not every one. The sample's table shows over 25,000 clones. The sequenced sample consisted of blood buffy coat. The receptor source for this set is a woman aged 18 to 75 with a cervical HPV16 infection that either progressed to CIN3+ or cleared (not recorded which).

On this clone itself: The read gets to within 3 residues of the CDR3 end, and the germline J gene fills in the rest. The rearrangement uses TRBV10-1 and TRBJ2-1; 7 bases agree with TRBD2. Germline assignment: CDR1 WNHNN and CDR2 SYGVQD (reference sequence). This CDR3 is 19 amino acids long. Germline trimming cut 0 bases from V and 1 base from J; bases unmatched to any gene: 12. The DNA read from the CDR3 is TGCGCCAGCAGTGAGTCGAGTATAATAATAGCGGGTTCCTACAATGAG. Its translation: CASSESSIIIAGSYNE. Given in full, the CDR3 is CASSESSIIIAGSYNEQFF.

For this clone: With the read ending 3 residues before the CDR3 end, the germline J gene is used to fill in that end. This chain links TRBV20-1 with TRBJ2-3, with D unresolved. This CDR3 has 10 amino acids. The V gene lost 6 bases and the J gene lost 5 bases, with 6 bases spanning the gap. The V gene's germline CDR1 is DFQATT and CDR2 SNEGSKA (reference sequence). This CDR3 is CSAIKDTQYF. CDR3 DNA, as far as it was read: TGCAGTGCAATTAAAGATACG.

The CDR3 loop is CASSATTKKWNTEAFF. The part of the CDR3 DNA that was read is TGTGCCAGCAGCGCAACAACCAAGAAATGGAACACTGAA. The rearrangement uses TRBV5-4 and TRBJ1-1; the D is unclear. The CDR3 is cut off 3 residues early in the read; its end comes from the germline J gene. The CDR3 runs 16 residues. Germline CDR1 SGHNT, CDR2 YYREEE (reference sequence). Deletions cut 4 bases from V and 1 base from J, with 17 bases between. Combining the CDR3 with reference TRBV5-4 and TRBJ1-1 gives the whole variable domain ETGVTQSPTHLIKTRGQQVTLRCSSQSGHNTVSWYQQALGQGPQFIFQYYREEENGRGNFPPRFSGLQFPNYSSELNVNALELDDSALYLCASSATTKKWNTEAFFGQGTRLTVV.

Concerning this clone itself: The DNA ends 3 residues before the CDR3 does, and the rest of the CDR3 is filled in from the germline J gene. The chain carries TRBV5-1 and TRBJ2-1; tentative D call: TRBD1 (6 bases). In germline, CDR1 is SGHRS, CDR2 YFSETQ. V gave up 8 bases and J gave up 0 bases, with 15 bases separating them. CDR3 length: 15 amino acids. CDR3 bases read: TGCGCCAGTTACGGACAGTTATCCTCCTACAATGAG. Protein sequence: CASYGQLSSYNE. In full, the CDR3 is CASYGQLSSYNEQFF.

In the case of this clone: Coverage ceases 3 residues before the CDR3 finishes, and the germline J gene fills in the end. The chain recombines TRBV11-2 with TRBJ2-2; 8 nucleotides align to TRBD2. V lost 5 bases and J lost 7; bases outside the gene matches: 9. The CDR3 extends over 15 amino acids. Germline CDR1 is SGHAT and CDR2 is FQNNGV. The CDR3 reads CASSPLGLVIGELFF. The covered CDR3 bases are TGTGCCAGCAGCCCACTGGGACTAGTTATCGGGGAG.

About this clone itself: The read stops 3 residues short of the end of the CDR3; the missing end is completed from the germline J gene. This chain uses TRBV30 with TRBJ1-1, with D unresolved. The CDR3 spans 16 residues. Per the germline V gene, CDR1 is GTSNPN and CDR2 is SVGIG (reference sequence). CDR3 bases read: TGTGCCTCCGGACTAGCGGGAGTAGGGCTGAGAGAGACA. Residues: CASGLAGVGLRET. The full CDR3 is CASGLAGVGLRETAFF. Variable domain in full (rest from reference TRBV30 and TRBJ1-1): SQTIHQWPATLVQPVGSPLSLECTVEGTSNPNLYWYRQAAGRGLQLLFYSVGIGQISSEVPQNLSASRPQDRQFILSSKKLLLSDSGFYLCASGLAGVGLRETAFFGQGTRLTVV.

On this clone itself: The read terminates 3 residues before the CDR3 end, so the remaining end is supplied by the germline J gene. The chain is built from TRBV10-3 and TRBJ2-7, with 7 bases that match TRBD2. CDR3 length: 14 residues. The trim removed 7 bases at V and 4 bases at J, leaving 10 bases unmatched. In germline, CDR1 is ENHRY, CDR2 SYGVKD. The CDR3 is CAITPGLTIYEQYF. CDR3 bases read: TGTGCCATCACCCCGGGACTAACGATTTACGAG.

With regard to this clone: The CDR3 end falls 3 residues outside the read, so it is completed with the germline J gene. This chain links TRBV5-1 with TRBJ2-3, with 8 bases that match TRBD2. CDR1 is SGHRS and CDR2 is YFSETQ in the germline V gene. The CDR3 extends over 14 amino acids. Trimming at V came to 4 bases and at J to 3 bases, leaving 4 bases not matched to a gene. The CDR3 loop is CASSQGLVTDTQYF. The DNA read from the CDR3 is TGCGCCAGCAGCCAGGGACTAGTGACAGATACG.

CDR3 DNA, as far as it was read: TGTGCCAGCTCATTGGACAGGGCCAGCTCTGGGGCCAACGTA. As protein: CASSLDRASSGANV. The full CDR3 reads CASSLDRASSGANVLFF. J is TRBJ1-4 and V is TRBV18; 8 bases are shared with TRBD1. With the read ending 3 residues before the CDR3 end, the germline J gene is used to fill in that end. CDR3 length: 17 residues. Germline V gene data show CDR1 as KGHSH and CDR2 as LQKENI.

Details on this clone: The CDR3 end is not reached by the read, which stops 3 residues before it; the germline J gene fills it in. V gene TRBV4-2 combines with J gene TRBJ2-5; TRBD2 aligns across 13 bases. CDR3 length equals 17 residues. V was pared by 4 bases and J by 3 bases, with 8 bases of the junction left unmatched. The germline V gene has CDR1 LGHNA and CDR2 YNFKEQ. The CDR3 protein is CASSLTSGRAGKETQYF. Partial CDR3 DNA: TGTGCCAGCAGCCTAACTAGCGGGAGGGCCGGTAAAGAGACC.

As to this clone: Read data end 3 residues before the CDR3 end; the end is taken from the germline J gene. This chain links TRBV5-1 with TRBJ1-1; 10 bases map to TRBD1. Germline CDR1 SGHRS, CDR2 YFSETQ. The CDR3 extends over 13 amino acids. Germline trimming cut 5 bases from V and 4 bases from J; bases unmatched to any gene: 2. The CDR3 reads CASRGDRGTEAFF. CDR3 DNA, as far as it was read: TGCGCCAGCAGGGGGGACAGGGGCACTGAA.

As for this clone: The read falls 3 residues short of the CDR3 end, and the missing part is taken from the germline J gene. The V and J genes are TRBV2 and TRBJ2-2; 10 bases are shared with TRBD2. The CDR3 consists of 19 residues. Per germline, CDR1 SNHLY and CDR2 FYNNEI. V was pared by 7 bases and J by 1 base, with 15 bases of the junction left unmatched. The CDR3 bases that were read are TGTGCCAGCAAGGCAAGGGTGGAGACTAGCGGGCGGAACACCGGGGAG. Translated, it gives CASKARVETSGRNTGE. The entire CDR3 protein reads CASKARVETSGRNTGELFF.

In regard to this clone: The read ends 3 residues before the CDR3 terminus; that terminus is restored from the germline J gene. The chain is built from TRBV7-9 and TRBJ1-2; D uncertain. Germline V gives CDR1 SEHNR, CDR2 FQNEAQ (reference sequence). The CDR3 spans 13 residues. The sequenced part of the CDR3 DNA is TGTGCCAGCGGAACCCTAGCCAAAAACATC. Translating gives CASGTLAKNI. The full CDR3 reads CASGTLAKNIYTF.

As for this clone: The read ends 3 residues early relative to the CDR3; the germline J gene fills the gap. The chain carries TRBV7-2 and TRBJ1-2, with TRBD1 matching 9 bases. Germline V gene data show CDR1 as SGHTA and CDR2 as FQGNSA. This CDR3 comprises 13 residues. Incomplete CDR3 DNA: TGTGCCACCAGGGGGACAGGGACGTACATC. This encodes CATRGTGTYI. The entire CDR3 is CATRGTGTYIYTF. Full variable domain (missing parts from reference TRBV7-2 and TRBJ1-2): GAGVSQSPSNKVTEKGKDVELRCDPISGHTALYWYRQSLGQGLEFLIYFQGNSAPDKSGLPSDRFSAERTGGSVSTLTIQRTQQEDSAVYLCATRGTGTYIYTFGSGTRLTVV.

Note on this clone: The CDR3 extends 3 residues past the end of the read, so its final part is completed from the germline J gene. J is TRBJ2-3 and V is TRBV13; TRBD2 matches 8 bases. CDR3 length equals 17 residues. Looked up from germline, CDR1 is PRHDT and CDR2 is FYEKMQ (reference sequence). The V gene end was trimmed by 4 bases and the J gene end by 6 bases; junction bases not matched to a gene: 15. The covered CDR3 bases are TGTGCCAGCAGCTCCCAGGTGGAACTAGCGGTTTACGATACG. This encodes CASSSQVELAVYDT. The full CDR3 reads CASSSQVELAVYDTQYF.

The sequenced CDR3 bases are TGCAGTGCTCTCCTCGCTAGCGGGGTTACCTACGAG. It is translated as CSALLASGVTYE. The entire CDR3 protein reads CSALLASGVTYEQYF. The rearrangement joins TRBV20-1 to TRBJ2-7; TRBD2 matches 9 bases. The CDR3 is cut off 3 residues early in the read; its end comes from the germline J gene. Germline V gene lookup returns CDR1 DFQATT and CDR2 SNEGSKA (reference sequence). The CDR3 length is 15 residues. With 5 bases clipped from V and 2 bases from J, the junction kept 10 bases outside the gene matches.

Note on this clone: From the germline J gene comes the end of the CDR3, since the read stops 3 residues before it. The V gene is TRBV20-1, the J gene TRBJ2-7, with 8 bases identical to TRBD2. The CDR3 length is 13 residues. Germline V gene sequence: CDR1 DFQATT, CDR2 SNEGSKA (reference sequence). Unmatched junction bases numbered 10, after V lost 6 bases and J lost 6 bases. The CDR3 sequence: CSAGTRRYGEQYF. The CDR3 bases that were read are TGCAGTGCAGGGACTAGGCGTTATGGCGAG.

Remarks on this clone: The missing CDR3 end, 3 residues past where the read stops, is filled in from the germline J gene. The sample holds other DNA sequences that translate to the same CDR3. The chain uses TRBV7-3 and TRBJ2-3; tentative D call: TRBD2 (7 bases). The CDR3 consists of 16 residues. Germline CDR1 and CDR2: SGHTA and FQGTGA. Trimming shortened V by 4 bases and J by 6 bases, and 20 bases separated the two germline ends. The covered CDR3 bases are TGTGCCAGCAGCTCCAGTGAGGTGCGGGGGCGGGATACG. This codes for CASSSSEVRGRDT. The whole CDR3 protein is CASSSSEVRGRDTQYF.

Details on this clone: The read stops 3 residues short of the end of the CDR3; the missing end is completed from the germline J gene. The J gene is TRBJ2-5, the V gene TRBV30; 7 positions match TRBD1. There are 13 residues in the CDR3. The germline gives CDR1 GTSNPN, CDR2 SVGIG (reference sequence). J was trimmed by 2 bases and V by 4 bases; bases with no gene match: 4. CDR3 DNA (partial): TGTGCCTGGAATCCGGGACAGCAAGAGACC. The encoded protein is CAWNPGQQET. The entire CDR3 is CAWNPGQQETQYF.

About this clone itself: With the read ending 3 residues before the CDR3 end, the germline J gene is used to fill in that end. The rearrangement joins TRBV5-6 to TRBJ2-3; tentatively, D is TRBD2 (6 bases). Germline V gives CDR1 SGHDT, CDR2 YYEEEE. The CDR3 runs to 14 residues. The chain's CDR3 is CASSQLAQQETQYF. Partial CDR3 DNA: TGTGCCAGCAGCCAACTAGCACAACAAGAGACG.

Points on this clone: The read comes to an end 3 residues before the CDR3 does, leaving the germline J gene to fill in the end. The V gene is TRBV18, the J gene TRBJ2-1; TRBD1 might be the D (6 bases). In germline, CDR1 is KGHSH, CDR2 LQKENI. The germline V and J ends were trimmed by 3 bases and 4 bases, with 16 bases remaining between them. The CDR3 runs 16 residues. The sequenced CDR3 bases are TGTGCCAGCTCACCTCAGCTTCGGACAGCGTACAATGAG. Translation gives CASSPQLRTAYNE. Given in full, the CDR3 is CASSPQLRTAYNEQFF.

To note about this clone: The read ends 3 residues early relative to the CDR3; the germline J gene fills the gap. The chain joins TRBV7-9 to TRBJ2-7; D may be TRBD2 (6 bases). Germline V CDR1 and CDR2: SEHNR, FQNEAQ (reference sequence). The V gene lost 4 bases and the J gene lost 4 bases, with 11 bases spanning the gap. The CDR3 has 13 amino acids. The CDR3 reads CASSSGEDYEQYF. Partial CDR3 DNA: TGTGCCAGCAGCTCCGGGGAGGATTACGAG.

CDR3 DNA, as far as it was read: TGTGCCAGCATGCCTAGCGGGACTTCCCCTCAAGAGACC. Amino acid sequence: CASMPSGTSPQET. The full CDR3 sequence reads CASMPSGTSPQETQYF. The chain carries TRBV27 and TRBJ2-5; 9 bases line up with TRBD2. The read ends 3 residues early relative to the CDR3; the germline J gene fills the gap. The CDR3 contains 16 residues. The V gene end was trimmed by 7 bases and the J gene end by 2 bases; junction bases not matched to a gene: 11. Looked up from germline, CDR1 is MNHEY and CDR2 is SMNVEV (reference sequence).

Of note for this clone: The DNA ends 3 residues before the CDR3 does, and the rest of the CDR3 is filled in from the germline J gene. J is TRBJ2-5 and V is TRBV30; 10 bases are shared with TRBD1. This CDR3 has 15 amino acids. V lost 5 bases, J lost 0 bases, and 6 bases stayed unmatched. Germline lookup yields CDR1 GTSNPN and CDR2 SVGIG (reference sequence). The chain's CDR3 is CAWDRGTGDQETQYF. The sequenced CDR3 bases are TGTGCCTGGGACAGGGGGACAGGGGACCAAGAGACC.

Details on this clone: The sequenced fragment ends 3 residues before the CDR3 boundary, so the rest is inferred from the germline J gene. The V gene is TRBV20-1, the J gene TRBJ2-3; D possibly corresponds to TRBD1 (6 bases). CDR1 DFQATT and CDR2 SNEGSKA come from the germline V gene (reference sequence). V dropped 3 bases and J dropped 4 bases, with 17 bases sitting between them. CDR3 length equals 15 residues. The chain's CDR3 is CSARGAGYRSDTQYF. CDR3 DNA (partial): TGCAGTGCTAGGGGGGCAGGGTACAGGTCAGATACG.

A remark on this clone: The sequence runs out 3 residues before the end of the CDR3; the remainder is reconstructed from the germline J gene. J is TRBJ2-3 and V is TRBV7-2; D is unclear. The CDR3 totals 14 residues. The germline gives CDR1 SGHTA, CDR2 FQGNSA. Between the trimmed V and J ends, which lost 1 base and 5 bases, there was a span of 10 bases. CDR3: CASSLDWSRDTQYF. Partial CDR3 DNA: TGTGCCAGCAGCTTAGATTGGTCTAGAGATACG.